The TCR beta chain described here comes from a study of vaccination and CD4 T cells after COVID-19. Study outcomes and limitations: Within the convalescent patients, a median about 86% of the SARS-CoV-2-reactive clones were ones that appeared only post-vaccination.

As for this clonotype: Its antigen is undetermined.

The germline V gene encodes CDR1 LNHDA and CDR2 SQIVND (reference sequence). The CDR3 has 18 residues. V gave up 7 bases and J gave up 0 bases; unmatched junction bases: 12. Treatment given: roughly 10-day PBMC culture with coronavirus spike peptide pools or control peptides (ViraFEST assay). ViraFEST relied on peptide pools to expand antigen-specific T cells; the TCRs were sequenced afterward. Oncomine TCR Beta short-read sequencing was applied to DNA from cultured CD4+ T cells. Someone extracted genomic DNA from cultured CD4+ T cells. Via MiXCR, TCRdb re-called the PCR reads, giving one row per CDR3 protein. In the table there are about 26,000 distinct CDR3 sequences, roughly 52% of which are singletons.

V is TRBV19 and J is TRBJ1-5; 10 nucleotides match TRBD1. Sequenced material: CD4+ T cells from blood, cultured in vitro, taken before SARS-CoV-2 vaccination. This receptor was obtained from a human donor who received a COVID-19 vaccine. The CDR3 loop is CASTHRTGGVYSNQPQHF. CDR3 nucleotides: TGTGCCAGTACTCACAGGACAGGGGGGGTCTATAGCAATCAGCCCCAGCATTTT.